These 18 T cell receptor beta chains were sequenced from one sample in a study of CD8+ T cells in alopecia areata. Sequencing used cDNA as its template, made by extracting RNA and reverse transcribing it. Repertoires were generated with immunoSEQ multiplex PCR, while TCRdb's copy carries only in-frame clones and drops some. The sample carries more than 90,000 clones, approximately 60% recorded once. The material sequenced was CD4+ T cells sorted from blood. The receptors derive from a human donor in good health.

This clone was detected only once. The CDR3 reads CASSYGDRGLNTEAFF. CDR3 DNA sequence: TGTGCCAGCAGTTACGGGGACAGGGGTTTGAACACTGAAGCTTTCTTT. The chain joins TRBV6-6 to TRBJ1-1, with TRBD1 matching over 10 bases. V gave up 2 bases and J gave up 0 bases; unmatched junction bases: 3. The CDR3 length is 16 residues. Germline V lookup: CDR1 MNHNY, CDR2 SVGAGI (reference sequence).

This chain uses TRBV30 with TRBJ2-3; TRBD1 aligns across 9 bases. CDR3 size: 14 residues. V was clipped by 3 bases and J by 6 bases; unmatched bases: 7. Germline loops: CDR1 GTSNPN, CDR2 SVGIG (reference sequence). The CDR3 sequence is CAWSQQGAWDTQYF. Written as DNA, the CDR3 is TGTGCCTGGAGCCAACAGGGGGCTTGGGATACGCAGTATTTT.

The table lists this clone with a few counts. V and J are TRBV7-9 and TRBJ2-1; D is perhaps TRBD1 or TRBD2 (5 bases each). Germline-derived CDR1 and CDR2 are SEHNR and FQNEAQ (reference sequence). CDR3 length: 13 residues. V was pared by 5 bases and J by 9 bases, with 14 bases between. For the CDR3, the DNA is TGTGCCAGCAGCCCTGACAGCGGAGGTGAGCAGTTCTTC. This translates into CASSPDSGGEQFF.

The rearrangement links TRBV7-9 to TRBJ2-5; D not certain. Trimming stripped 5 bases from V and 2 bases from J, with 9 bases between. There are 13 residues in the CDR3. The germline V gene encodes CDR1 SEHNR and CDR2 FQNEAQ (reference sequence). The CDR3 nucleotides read TGTGCCAGCAGCACCAAGGCGCAAGAGACCCAGTACTTC. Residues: CASSTKAQETQYF.

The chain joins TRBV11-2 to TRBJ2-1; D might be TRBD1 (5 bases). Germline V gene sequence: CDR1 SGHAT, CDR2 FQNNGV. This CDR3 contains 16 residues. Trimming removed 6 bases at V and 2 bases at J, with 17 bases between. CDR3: CASRARAAPPYNEQFF. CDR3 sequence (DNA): TGTGCCAGCAGGGCCAGGGCGGCCCCCCCCTACAATGAGCAGTTCTTC.

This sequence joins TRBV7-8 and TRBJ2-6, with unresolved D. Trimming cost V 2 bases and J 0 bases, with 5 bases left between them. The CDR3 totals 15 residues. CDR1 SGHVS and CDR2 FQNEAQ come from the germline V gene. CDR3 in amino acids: CASSLTSSGANVLTF. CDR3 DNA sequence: TGTGCCAGCAGCTTAACGAGCTCTGGGGCCAACGTCCTGACTTTC.

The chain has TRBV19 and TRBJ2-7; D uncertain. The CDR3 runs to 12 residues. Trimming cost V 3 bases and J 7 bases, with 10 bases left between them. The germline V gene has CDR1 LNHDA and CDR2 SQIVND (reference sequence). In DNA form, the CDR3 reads TGTGCCAGTAGTATGTGGGGTCAGGAGCAGTACTTC. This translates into CASSMWGQEQYF.

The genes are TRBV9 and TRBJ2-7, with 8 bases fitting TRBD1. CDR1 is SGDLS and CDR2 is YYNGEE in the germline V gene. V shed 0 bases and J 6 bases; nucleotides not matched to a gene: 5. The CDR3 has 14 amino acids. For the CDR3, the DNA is TGTGCCAGCAGCGTAGGGGGACAGGTCGCCGAGCAGTACTTC. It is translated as CASSVGGQVAEQYF.

CDR3 amino acids: CASIRDDTQYF. The CDR3 DNA is TGTGCCAGCATTCGGGATGATACGCAGTATTTT. V usage is TRBV2 and J usage is TRBJ2-3; D might be TRBD2 (5 bases). V shed 7 bases and J shed 6 bases, with 8 bases lying between them. The CDR3 totals 11 residues. Per germline, CDR1 SNHLY and CDR2 FYNNEI. The variable domain in full, completed from reference TRBV2 and TRBJ2-3, reads EPEVTQTPSHQVTQMGQEVILRCVPISNHLYFYWYRQILGQKVEFLVSFYNNEISEKSEIFDDQFSVERPDGSNFTLKIRSTKLEDSAMYFCASIRDDTQYFGPGTRLTVL.

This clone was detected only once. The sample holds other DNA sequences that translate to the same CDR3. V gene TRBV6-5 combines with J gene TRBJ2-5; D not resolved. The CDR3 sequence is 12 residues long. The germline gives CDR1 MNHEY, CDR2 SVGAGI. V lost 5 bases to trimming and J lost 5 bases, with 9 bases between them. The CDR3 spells CASSPRGETQYF. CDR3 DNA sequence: TGTGCCAGCAGTCCACGCGGCGAGACCCAGTACTTC.

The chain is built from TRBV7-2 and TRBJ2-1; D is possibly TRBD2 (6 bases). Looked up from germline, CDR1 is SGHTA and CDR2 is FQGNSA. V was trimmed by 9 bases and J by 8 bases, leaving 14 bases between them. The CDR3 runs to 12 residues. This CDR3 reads CASSGTRDEQFF. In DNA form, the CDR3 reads TGTGCCAGTTCCGGGACTCGCGATGAGCAGTTCTTC.

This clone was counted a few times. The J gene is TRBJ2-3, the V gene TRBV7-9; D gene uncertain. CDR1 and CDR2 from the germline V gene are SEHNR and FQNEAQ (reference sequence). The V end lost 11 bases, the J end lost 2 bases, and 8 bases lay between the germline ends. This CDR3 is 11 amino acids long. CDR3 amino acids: CASPSTDTQYF. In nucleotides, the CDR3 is TGTGCCTCTCCATCCACAGATACGCAGTATTTT.

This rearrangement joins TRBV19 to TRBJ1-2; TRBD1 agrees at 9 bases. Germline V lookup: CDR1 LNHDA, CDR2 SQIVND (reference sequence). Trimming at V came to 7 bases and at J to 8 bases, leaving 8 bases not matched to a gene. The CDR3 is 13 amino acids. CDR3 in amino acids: CASKPGTGNGYTF. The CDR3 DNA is TGTGCCAGTAAACCCGGGACAGGGAACGGCTACACCTTC.

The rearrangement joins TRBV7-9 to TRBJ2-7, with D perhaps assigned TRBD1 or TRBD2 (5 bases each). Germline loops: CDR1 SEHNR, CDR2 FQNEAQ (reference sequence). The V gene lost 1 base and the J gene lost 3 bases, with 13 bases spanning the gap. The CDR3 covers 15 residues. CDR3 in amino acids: CASSLVQGEGYEQYF. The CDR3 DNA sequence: TGTGCCAGCAGCTTAGTTCAGGGAGAGGGCTACGAGCAGTACTTC.

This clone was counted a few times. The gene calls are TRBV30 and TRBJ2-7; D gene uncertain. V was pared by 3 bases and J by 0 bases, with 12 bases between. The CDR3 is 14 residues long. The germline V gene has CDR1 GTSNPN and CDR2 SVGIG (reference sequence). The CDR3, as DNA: TGTGCCTGGAGCGGACCTCCCTTCTCCTACGAGCAGTACTTC. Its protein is CAWSGPPFSYEQYF.

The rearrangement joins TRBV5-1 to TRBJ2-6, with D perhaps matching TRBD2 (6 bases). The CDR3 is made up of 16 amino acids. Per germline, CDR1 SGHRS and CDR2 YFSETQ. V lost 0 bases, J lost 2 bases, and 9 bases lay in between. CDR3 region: CASSLGGDAGANVLTF. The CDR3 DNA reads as TGCGCCAGCAGCTTGGGCGGGGATGCTGGGGCCAACGTCCTGACTTTC.

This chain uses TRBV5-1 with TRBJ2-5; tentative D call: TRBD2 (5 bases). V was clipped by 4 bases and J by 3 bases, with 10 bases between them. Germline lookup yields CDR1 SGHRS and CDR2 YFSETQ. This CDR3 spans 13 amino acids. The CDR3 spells CASSLDSEETQYF. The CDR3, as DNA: TGCGCCAGCAGCCTGGACTCAGAAGAGACCCAGTACTTC. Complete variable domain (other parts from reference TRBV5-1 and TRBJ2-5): KAGVTQTPRYLIKTRGQQVTLSCSPISGHRSVSWYQQTPGQGLQFLFEYFSETQRNKGNFPGRFSGRQFSNSRSEMNVSTLELGDSALYLCASSLDSEETQYFGPGTRLLVL.

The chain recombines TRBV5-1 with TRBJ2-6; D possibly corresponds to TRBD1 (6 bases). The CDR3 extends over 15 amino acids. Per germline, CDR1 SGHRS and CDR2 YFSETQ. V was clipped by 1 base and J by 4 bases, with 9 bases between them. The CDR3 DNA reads TGCGCCAGCAGCTTGTCAGGGGACGGGGCCAACGTCCTGACTTTC. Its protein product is CASSLSGDGANVLTF.